This TCR beta chain came from a study of identical twins. This clonotype was observed at least ten times. Trimming shortened V by 4 bases and J by 2 bases, and 19 bases separated the two germline ends. Germline lookup yields CDR1 DFQATT and CDR2 SNEGSKA (reference sequence). The CDR3 is made up of 16 amino acids. MiXCR, applied by TCRdb to the 5' RACE reads, yields one record per CDR3 protein. In the table there are roughly 230,000 distinct CDR3 sequences, roughly 8.7% of which are singletons. These records were also assigned to another study, of yellow fever vaccine responses in identical twins.

The sequenced material came from CD8+ T cells sorted from blood. The source is a woman between 18 and 29 years old in good health. The rearrangement joins TRBV20-1 to TRBJ2-3, with D unclear. The CDR3 sequence is CSATEYHNTDTDTQYF. CDR3 bases: TGCAGTGCTACAGAGTATCACAATACAGACACAGATACGCAGTATTTT.